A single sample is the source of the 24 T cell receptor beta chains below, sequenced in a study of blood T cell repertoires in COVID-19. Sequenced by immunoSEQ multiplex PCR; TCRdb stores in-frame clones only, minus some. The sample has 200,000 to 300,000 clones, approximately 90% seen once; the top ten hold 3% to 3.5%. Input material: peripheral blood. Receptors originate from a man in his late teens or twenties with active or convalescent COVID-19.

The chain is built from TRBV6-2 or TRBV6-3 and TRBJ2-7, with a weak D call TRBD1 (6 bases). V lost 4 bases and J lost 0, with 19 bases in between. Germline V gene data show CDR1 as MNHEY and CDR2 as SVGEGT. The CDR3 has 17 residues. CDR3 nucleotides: TGTGCCAGCAGTTCCCCGGGACACTCGAGGAGCTCCTACGAGCAGTACTTC. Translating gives CASSSPGHSRSSYEQYF.

The CDR3 DNA sequence: TGTGCCAGCAAAGGGGAACCCTATAATTCACCCCTCCACTTT. It is translated as CASKGEPYNSPLHF. This sequence joins TRBV6-5 and TRBJ1-6; weak D call: TRBD1 (5 bases). Germline CDR1 is MNHEY and CDR2 is SVGAGI. The CDR3 length is 14 residues. V lost 7 bases and J 2 bases, leaving 9 bases between the germline ends.

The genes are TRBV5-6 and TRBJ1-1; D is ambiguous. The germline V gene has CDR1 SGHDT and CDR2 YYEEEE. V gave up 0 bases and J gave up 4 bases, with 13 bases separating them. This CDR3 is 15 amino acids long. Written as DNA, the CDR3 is TGTGCCAGCAGCTTGGGATTGGGTTGGGCCACTGAAGCTTTCTTT. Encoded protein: CASSLGLGWATEAFF.

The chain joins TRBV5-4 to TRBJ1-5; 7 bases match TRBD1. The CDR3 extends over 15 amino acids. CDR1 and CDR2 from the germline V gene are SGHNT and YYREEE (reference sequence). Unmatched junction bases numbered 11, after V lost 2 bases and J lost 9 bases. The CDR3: CASSLGTDGSLPQHF. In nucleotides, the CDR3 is TGTGCCAGCAGCTTAGGGACAGATGGTAGCCTGCCCCAGCATTTT.

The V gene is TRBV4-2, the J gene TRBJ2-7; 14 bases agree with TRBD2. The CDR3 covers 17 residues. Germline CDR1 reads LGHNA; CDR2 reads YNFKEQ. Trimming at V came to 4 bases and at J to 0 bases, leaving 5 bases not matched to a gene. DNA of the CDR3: TGTGCCAGCAGCCTCGCGACTAGCGGGAGGGCCTCCTACGAGCAGTACTTC. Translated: CASSLATSGRASYEQYF.

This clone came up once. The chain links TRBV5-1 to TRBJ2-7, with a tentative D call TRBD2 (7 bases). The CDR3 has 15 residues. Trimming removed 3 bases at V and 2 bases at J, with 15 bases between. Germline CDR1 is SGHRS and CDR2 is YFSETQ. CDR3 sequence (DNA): TGCGCCAGCAGCTGGGGGGGGACATCCACCTACGAGCAGTACTTC. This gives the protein CASSWGGTSTYEQYF.

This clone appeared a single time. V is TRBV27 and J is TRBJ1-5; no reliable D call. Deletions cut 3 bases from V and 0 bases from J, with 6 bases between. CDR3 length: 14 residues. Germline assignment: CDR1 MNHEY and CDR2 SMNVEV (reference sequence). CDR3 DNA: TGTGCCAGCAGTTTCAGTTATAGCAATCAGCCCCAGCATTTT. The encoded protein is CASSFSYSNQPQHF.

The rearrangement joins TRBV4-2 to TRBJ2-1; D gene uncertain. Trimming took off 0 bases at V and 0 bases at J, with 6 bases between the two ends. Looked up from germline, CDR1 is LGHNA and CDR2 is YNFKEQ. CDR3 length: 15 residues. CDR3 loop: CASSQDWSSYNEQFF. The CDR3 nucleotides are TGTGCCAGCAGCCAAGATTGGAGCTCCTACAATGAGCAGTTCTTC.

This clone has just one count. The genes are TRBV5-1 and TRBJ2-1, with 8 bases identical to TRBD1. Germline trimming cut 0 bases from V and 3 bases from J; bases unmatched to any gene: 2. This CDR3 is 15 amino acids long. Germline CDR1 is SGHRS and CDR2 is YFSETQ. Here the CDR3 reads CASSLEDRVYNEQFF. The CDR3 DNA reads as TGCGCCAGCAGCTTGGAGGACAGGGTCTACAATGAGCAGTTCTTC. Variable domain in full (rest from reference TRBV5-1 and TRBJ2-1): KAGVTQTPRYLIKTRGQQVTLSCSPISGHRSVSWYQQTPGQGLQFLFEYFSETQRNKGNFPGRFSGRQFSNSRSEMNVSTLELGDSALYLCASSLEDRVYNEQFFGPGTRLTVL.

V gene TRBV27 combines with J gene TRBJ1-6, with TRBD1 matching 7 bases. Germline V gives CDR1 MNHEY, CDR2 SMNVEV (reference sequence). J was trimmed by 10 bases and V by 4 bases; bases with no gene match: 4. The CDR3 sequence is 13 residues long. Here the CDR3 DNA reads TGTGCCAGCAGTTACAGGGGTGGATCACCCCTCCACTTT. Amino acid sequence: CASSYRGGSPLHF.

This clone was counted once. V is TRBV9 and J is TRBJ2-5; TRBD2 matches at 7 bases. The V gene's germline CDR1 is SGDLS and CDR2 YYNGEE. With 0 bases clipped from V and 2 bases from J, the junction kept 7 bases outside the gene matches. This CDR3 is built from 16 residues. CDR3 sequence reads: CASSVGVAGIQETQYF. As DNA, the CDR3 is TGTGCCAGCAGCGTAGGGGTAGCGGGCATACAAGAGACCCAGTACTTC.

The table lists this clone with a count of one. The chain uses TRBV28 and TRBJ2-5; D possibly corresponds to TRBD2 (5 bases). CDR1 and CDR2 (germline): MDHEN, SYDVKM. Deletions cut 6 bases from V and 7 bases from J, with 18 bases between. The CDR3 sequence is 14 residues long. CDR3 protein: CASSPGNEVGTQYF. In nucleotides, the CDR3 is TGTGCCAGCAGCCCGGGGAATGAGGTGGGGACCCAGTACTTC.

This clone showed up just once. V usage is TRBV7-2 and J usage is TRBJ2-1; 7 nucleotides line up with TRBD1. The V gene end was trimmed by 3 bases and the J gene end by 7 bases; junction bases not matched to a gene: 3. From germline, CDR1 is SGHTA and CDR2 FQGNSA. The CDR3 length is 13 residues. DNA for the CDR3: TGTGCCAGCAGCTTTGGACAGGCAAATGAGCAGTTCTTC. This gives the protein CASSFGQANEQFF.

The CDR3 sequence: CASSPGGGGIYEQYF. CDR3 nucleotides: TGTGCCAGCAGCCCGGGTGGGGGCGGCATCTACGAGCAGTACTTC. The chain joins TRBV5-4 to TRBJ2-7; TRBD1 might be the D (6 bases). V shed 4 bases and J shed 3 bases, with 17 bases lying between them. Germline CDR1 is SGHNT and CDR2 is YYREEE (reference sequence). This CDR3 region has 15 residues. Filled out from reference TRBV5-4 and TRBJ2-7, the complete variable domain reads ETGVTQSPTHLIKTRGQQVTLRCSSQSGHNTVSWYQQALGQGPQFIFQYYREEENGRGNFPPRFSGLQFPNYSSELNVNALELDDSALYLCASSPGGGGIYEQYFGPGTRLTVT.

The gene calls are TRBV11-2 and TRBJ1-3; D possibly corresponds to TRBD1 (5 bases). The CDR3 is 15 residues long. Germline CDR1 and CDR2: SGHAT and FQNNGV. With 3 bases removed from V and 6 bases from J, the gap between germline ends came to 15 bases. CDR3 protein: CASSFGSGRANTIYF. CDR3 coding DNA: TGTGCCAGCAGCTTCGGGTCAGGGCGAGCAAACACCATATATTTT. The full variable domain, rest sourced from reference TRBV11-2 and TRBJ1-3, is EAGVAQSPRYKIIEKRQSVAFWCNPISGHATLYWYQQILGQGPKLLIQFQNNGVVDDSQLPKDRFSAERLKGVDSTLKIQPAKLEDSAVYLCASSFGSGRANTIYFGEGSWLTVV.

This chain's CDR3 is CASSLGVRGVTDTQYF. The CDR3 DNA reads as TGTGCCAGCAGCTTAGGGGTCAGGGGGGTGACAGATACGCAGTATTTT. V is TRBV7-8 and J is TRBJ2-3, with D possibly matching TRBD1 (7 bases). The CDR3 totals 16 residues. Germline loops: CDR1 SGHVS, CDR2 FQNEAQ. With 1 base removed from V and 3 bases from J, the gap between germline ends came to 14 bases.

The CDR3 loop is CASSVLSGGPQTQYF. The CDR3 DNA reads as TGTGCCAGCAGTGTTTTGTCGGGAGGGCCCCAGACCCAGTACTTC. The chain recombines TRBV28 with TRBJ2-5; 8 nucleotides agree with TRBD2. The germline V gene has CDR1 MDHEN and CDR2 SYDVKM. V lost 5 bases and J lost 6; bases outside the gene matches: 11. The CDR3 extends over 15 amino acids.

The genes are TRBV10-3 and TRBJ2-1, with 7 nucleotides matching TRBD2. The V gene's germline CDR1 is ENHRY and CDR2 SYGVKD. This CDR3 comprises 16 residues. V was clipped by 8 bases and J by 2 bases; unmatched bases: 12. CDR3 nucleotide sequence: TGTGCCATCTATGGTGGGGCGGGAGCCCCCTACAATGAGCAGTTCTTC. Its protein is CAIYGGAGAPYNEQFF.

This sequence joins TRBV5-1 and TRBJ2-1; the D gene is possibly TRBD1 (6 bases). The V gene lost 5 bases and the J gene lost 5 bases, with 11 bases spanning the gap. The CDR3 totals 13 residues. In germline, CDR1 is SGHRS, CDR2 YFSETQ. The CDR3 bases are TGCGCCAGCAGGGGAAAGGGGGACAATGAGCAGTTCTTC. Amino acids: CASRGKGDNEQFF.

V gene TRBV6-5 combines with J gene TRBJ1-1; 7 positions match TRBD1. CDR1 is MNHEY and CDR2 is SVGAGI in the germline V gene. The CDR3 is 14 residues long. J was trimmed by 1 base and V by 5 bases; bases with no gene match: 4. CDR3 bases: TGTGCCAGCAGTAGGGCAGGGGGGAACACTGAAGCTTTCTTT. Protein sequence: CASSRAGGNTEAFF.

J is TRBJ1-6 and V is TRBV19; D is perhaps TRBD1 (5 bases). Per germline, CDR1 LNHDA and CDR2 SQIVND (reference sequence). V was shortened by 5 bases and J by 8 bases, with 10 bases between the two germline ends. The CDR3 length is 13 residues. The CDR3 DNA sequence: TGTGCCAGTAGTTCTCGGGGGGATTCACCCCTCCACTTT. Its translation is CASSSRGDSPLHF. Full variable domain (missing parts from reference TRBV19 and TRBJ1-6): DGGITQSPKYLFRKEGQNVTLSCEQNLNHDAMYWYRQDPGQGLRLIYYSQIVNDFQKGDIAEGYSVSREKKESFPLTVTSAQKNPTAFYLCASSSRGDSPLHFGNGTRLTVT.

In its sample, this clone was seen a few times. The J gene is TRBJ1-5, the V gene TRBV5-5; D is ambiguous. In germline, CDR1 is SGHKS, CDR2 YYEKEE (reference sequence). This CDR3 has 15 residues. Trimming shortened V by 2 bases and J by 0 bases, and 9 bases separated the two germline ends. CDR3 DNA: TGTGCCAGCAGCTTAGACACTTATAGCAATCAGCCCCAGCATTTT. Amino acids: CASSLDTYSNQPQHF. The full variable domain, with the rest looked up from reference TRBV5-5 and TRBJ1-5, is DAGVTQSPTHLIKTRGQQVTLRCSPISGHKSVSWYQQVLGQGPQFIFQYYEKEERGRGNFPDRFSARQFPNYSSELNVNALLLGDSALYLCASSLDTYSNQPQHFGDGTRLSIL.

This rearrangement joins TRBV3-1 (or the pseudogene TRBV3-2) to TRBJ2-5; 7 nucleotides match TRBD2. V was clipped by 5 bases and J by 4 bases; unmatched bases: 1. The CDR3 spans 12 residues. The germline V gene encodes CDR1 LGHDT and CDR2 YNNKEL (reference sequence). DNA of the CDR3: TGTGCCAGCAGCTGGGGGGGAGAGACCCAGTACTTC. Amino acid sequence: CASSWGGETQYF.

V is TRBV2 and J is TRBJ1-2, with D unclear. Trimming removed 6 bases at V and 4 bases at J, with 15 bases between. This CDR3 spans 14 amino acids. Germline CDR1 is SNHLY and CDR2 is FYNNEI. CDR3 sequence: CASRTDSAGYGYTF. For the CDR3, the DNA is TGTGCCAGCAGAACCGACTCGGCGGGCTATGGCTACACCTTC.